The clone carrying this T cell receptor (beta chain) showed up many times. CDR1 is SGHTA, CDR2 FQGNSA, per germline. Trimming left V 5 bases short and J 6 bases short, with 16 bases between. This CDR3 contains 14 residues. From RNA transcripts, TCR beta CDR3 regions were amplified. The HTBI set primed first-round TCR CDR3 RT-PCR. Via MiXCR, TCRdb re-called the multiplex PCR reads, giving one row per CDR3 protein. The data hold about 300,000 distinct CDR3 sequences, with approximately 18% observed a single time. This specimen belongs to a study of T cells in Graves' hyperthyroidism and ophthalmopathy. The rearrangement uses TRBV7-2 and TRBJ2-5; D uncertain. This receptor was identified in a man over 45 with Graves' ophthalmopathy. Input material: blood. CDR3 DNA sequence: TGTGCCAGCAGCCCCTCCGAAGGTTTCCAGACCCAGTACTTC. As protein: CASSPSEGFQTQYF.